The 29 T cell receptor beta chains in this list originate from one sample, sequenced in a study of CXCR3 chemokines and chemotherapy response in bladder cancer. A single record per CDR3 protein comes from TCRdb applying MiXCR to the PCR reads. Of 7,000 to 9,500 distinct CDR3 sequences detected, 20% to 25% appear once; the ten largest clones hold about 10%. The specimen was obtained from a patient whose treatment included neoadjuvant chemotherapy. The receptor set was obtained from a human donor with bladder cancer that did not respond to neoadjuvant chemotherapy.

Sample share makes this clonotype medium-sized. The chain uses TRBV5-6 and TRBJ1-2, with D possibly being TRBD1 (5 bases). V was shortened by 2 bases and J by 2 bases, with 10 bases between the two germline ends. The CDR3 runs 14 residues. Germline CDR1 and CDR2: SGHDT and YYEEEE. The CDR3 nucleotides read TGTGCCAGCAGCTTTACCGGACAAAACTATGGCTACACCTTC. Amino acid sequence: CASSFTGQNYGYTF.

This clonotype was picked up many times. The chain links TRBV12-3 or TRBV12-4 to TRBJ2-1; TRBD2 agrees at 10 bases. The CDR3 has 21 residues. Losses at the gene ends were 3 bases for V and 0 bases for J; bases not matched to a gene: 17. This CDR3 reads CASSFSYGLAGVRSSYNEQFF. DNA for the CDR3: TGTGCCAGCAGTTTCTCCTACGGGCTAGCGGGGGTCCGTAGCTCCTACAATGAGCAGTTCTTC.

This clonotype was observed at least ten times. The J gene is TRBJ1-1, the V gene TRBV30, with D perhaps matching TRBD1 (6 bases). Trimming removed 0 bases at V and 1 base at J, with 9 bases between. Germline V CDR1 and CDR2: GTSNPN, SVGIG (reference sequence). The CDR3 extends over 14 amino acids. The CDR3 is CAWSVEGENTEAFF. CDR3 DNA: TGTGCCTGGAGTGTAGAGGGGGAGAACACTGAAGCTTTCTTT.

Remarks on this clonotype: A single base is all that separates this from a far larger clone, so a read error is likely. The rearrangement uses TRBV19 and TRBJ2-7; D tentatively reads TRBD1 or TRBD2 (6 bases each). This CDR3 is built from 16 residues. V dropped 3 bases and J dropped 7 bases, with 22 bases sitting between them. Looked up from germline, CDR1 is LNHDA and CDR2 is SQIVND (reference sequence). CDR3 residues: CASSIQGGLYYNEQYF. For the CDR3, the DNA is TGTGCCAGTAGTATCCAAGGGGGGCTCTACTACAATGAGCAGTACTTC.

Turning to this clonotype: A far larger clone is just one base off, so this is likely a read error. CDR3 protein: CATSPQGSGANVLTF. The DNA for the CDR3 is TGTGCCACCAGTCCCCAGGGTTCCGGGGCCAACGTCCTGACTTTC. The V gene is TRBV24-1, the J gene TRBJ2-6, with TRBD1 as a possible D gene (5 bases). This CDR3 region has 15 residues. Germline CDR1 and CDR2: KGHDR and SFDVKD. Trimming took 6 bases from V and 4 from J, leaving 12 bases between them.

This clonotype was seen a handful of times. The chain recombines TRBV20-1 with TRBJ2-1, with D unresolved. The CDR3 contains 9 residues. Trimming took off 0 bases at V and 11 bases at J, with 2 bases between the two ends. CDR1 DFQATT and CDR2 SNEGSKA come from the germline V gene (reference sequence). The CDR3, as DNA: TGCAGTGCTAGAGATCAGCAGTTCTTC. Translating it yields CSARDQQFF.

The chain employs TRBV20-1 and TRBJ2-2, with 11 bases lining up with TRBD2. The CDR3 totals 16 residues. The ends lost 1 base at V and 2 bases at J; junction bases unmatched: 3. Germline assignment: CDR1 DFQATT and CDR2 SNEGSKA (reference sequence). This chain's CDR3 is CSARVGTSGNTGELFF. DNA for the CDR3: TGCAGTGCTAGAGTAGGGACTAGCGGTAACACCGGGGAGCTGTTTTTT.

This clonotype has a count of ten or more. This chain links TRBV20-1 with TRBJ2-3, with 12 bases matching TRBD1. Trimming took 5 bases from V and 12 from J; bases not matched to a gene: 6. CDR1 is DFQATT and CDR2 is SNEGSKA in the germline V gene (reference sequence). This CDR3 region has 12 residues. The CDR3 protein is CSAVSGTGGQYF. The CDR3, as DNA: TGCAGTGCTGTATCCGGGACAGGGGGCCAGTATTTT.

Comments on this clonotype: A much larger clone lies one base from this, so it may be a read error. This sequence joins TRBV28 and TRBJ2-1, with D perhaps matching TRBD2 (5 bases). This CDR3 is 16 amino acids long. Germline V gene data show CDR1 as MDHEN and CDR2 as SYDVKM. CDR3 nucleotides: TGTGCCAGCAGTCTCCGACGGAGGAGCTCCTACAATGAGCAGCTCTTC. This encodes CASSLRRRSSYNEQLF.

This clonotype is medium-sized (0.01 to 0.1%) in the sample. The chain recombines TRBV5-4 with TRBJ2-3; D assignment may be TRBD1 or TRBD2 (6 bases each). The CDR3 runs 14 residues. The germline CDR1 and CDR2 sequences are SGHNT and YYREEE (reference sequence). V was trimmed by 4 bases and J by 5 bases, leaving 14 bases between them. The DNA of the CDR3 is TGTGCCAGCAGCCCGTTTGGGGGGCAAGATACGCAGTATTTT. It codes for CASSPFGGQDTQYF.

This clonotype occurred many times. This chain joins TRBV29-1 and TRBJ1-2; D unclear. CDR1 is SQVTM, CDR2 ANQGSEA, per germline. The CDR3 runs 11 residues. Trimming stripped 2 bases from V and 4 bases from J, with 5 bases between. CDR3 nucleotide sequence: TGCAGCGTTGAATGGAGCTATGGCTACACCTTC. It is translated as CSVEWSYGYTF.

This clonotype is medium-sized (0.01 to 0.1%) within its sample. The chain recombines TRBV27 with TRBJ2-1; 9 bases are shared with TRBD2. The CDR3 contains 16 residues. The germline V gene has CDR1 MNHEY and CDR2 SMNVEV (reference sequence). V shed 5 bases and J 7 bases; nucleotides not matched to a gene: 12. CDR3 DNA: TGTGCCAGCAGTCCCCTATCAGCGGGGGGCGCGAATGAGCAGTTCTTC. Translated, it gives CASSPLSAGGANEQFF.

As regards this clonotype: This likely traces to a read error, being one base from a far larger clone. This chain uses TRBV6-1 with TRBJ2-3; 8 bases agree with TRBD2. Germline V gives CDR1 MNHNS, CDR2 SASEGT. V gave up 5 bases and J gave up 4 bases; unmatched junction bases: 17. The CDR3 has 18 residues. The CDR3: CASSYPRPGGGRSDTQYF. The CDR3 DNA follows: TGTGCCAGCAGTTACCCAAGGCCGGGGGGGGGCCGGTCAGATACGCAGTATTTT.

This clonotype was seen at least ten times. This sequence joins TRBV20-1 and TRBJ2-1; maybe TRBD2 (6 bases). V was cut by 1 base and J by 5 bases, with 15 bases left in between. CDR1 DFQATT and CDR2 SNEGSKA come from the germline V gene (reference sequence). The CDR3 length is 15 residues. The CDR3 DNA is TGCAGTGCTAGAGGTGGCCTAGCGTTTAACAATGAGCAGTTCTTC. Translating it yields CSARGGLAFNNEQFF.

This clonotype is labeled as medium-sized. The chain employs TRBV10-3 and TRBJ2-1, with a tentative D call TRBD1 (6 bases). Trimming left V 6 bases short and J 9 bases short, with 9 bases between. The CDR3 consists of 11 residues. CDR1 and CDR2 from the germline V gene are ENHRY and SYGVKD. CDR3 loop: CAISDRSEQFF. DNA of the CDR3: TGTGCCATCAGCGACAGGAGTGAGCAGTTCTTC.

This clonotype was counted ten times or more. CDR3 nucleotides: TGTGCCAGCAGCTCCCCCCCGGGAGAGACCCAGTACTTC. This sequence encodes CASSSPPGETQYF. The V call is TRBV7-2, the J call TRBJ2-5; D remains ambiguous. Germline V gene lookup returns CDR1 SGHTA and CDR2 FQGNSA. Trimming took 4 bases from V and 4 from J, leaving 10 bases between them. The CDR3 consists of 13 residues.

The chain combines TRBV6-1 with TRBJ1-3; TRBD1 is a possible D gene (5 bases). This CDR3 contains 13 residues. Trimming pared 7 bases from V and 7 bases from J, leaving 14 bases between. Germline V lookup: CDR1 MNHNS, CDR2 SASEGT. The CDR3 sequence: CASTNGGGNTIYF. The CDR3 nucleotides read TGTGCCAGCACCAACGGCGGGGGGAACACCATATATTTT.

By frequency in the sample, this clonotype is medium-sized (0.01 to 0.1%). V and J are TRBV18 and TRBJ1-1; 9 bases map to TRBD1. J lost 0 bases, V lost 2 bases, and 4 bases had no gene match. This CDR3 is built from 16 residues. Germline V gene lookup returns CDR1 KGHSH and CDR2 LQKENI. CDR3 in amino acids: CASSPRGQGLNTEAFF. The CDR3 bases are TGTGCCAGCTCACCAAGGGGACAGGGCCTGAACACTGAAGCTTTCTTT.

This clonotype occurred many times. The chain uses TRBV20-1 and TRBJ1-3; D ambiguous. The CDR3 loop spans 15 amino acids. Germline V lookup: CDR1 DFQATT, CDR2 SNEGSKA (reference sequence). V lost 3 bases to trimming and J lost 3 bases, with 15 bases between them. The CDR3 DNA sequence: TGCAGTGCTAGCGACGGGAGGGTTGATGGAAACACCATATATTTT. Protein product: CSASDGRVDGNTIYF.

This clonotype was seen ten or more times. This chain links TRBV29-1 with TRBJ2-7; no clear D gene. Germline CDR1 reads SQVTM; CDR2 reads ANQGSEA. This CDR3 is 12 amino acids long. Trimming took 2 bases from V and 5 from J, leaving 10 bases between them. DNA for the CDR3: TGCAGCGTTGAATCGGGTAGAAACGAGCAGTACTTC. Amino acid sequence: CSVESGRNEQYF.

This clonotype is judged medium-sized. The chain is built from TRBV29-1 and TRBJ1-2; D unclear. Germline assignment: CDR1 SQVTM and CDR2 ANQGSEA. The ends were cut back, 4 bases at V and 2 bases at J, with 14 bases in the middle. This CDR3 is built from 14 residues. The CDR3 nucleotides are TGCAGCGTTGTCGGAGAGCCGCAGAACTATGGCTACACCTTC. Residues: CSVVGEPQNYGYTF.

This clonotype was detected a few times. The chain has TRBV20-1 and TRBJ1-6; D gene ambiguous. Germline CDR1 and CDR2: DFQATT and SNEGSKA (reference sequence). The CDR3 extends over 15 amino acids. V lost 1 base to trimming and J lost 0 bases, with 7 bases between them. The CDR3 is CSARGGSSYNSPLHF. CDR3 DNA: TGCAGTGCTAGAGGAGGAAGCTCCTATAATTCACCCCTCCACTTT.

As concerns this clonotype: A far larger clone is only one base removed, so a read error is likely. The chain is built from TRBV6-5 and TRBJ1-5, with a weak D call TRBD1 (5 bases). CDR3 length: 14 amino acids. Germline V gene sequence: CDR1 MNHEY, CDR2 SVGAGI. V was shortened by 7 bases and J by 1 base, with 11 bases between the two germline ends. CDR3 in DNA: TGTGCCAGCATGGAAGGGGTAAGCAATCAGCCCCAGCATTTT. Protein: CASMEGVSNQPQHF.

The V gene is TRBV14, the J gene TRBJ1-1; D is possibly TRBD1 (5 bases). V lost 5 bases and J 6 bases, leaving 16 bases between the germline ends. From germline, CDR1 is SGHDN and CDR2 FVKESK. The CDR3 sequence is 14 residues long. The CDR3 nucleotides are TGTGCCAGCAGCTTCAGGGTTCAAGTGGCTGAAGCTTTCTTT. Translating it yields CASSFRVQVAEAFF.

This clonotype was detected many times. The chain employs TRBV14 and TRBJ1-2; TRBD1 might be the D (6 bases). With 3 bases removed from V and 2 bases from J, the gap between germline ends came to 7 bases. The CDR3 has 13 amino acids. The germline V gene has CDR1 SGHDN and CDR2 FVKESK. The chain's CDR3 is CASSQGANYGYTF. The CDR3 DNA is TGTGCCAGCAGCCAGGGGGCGAACTATGGCTACACCTTC.

This clonotype came up many times. The chain uses TRBV7-2 and TRBJ1-1; no firm D call. The length of the CDR3 is 13 residues. V lost 3 bases and J lost 1, with 6 bases in between. Germline CDR1 is SGHTA and CDR2 is FQGNSA. CDR3 region: CASSFMENTEAFF. CDR3 sequence (DNA): TGTGCCAGCAGCTTCATGGAGAACACTGAAGCTTTCTTT.

By sample fraction, this clonotype is medium-sized. The chain combines TRBV6-5 with TRBJ1-1; 8 bases are shared with TRBD1. The CDR3 has 13 residues. Germline V lookup: CDR1 MNHEY, CDR2 SVGAGI. The V segment lost 8 bases and the J segment 4 bases; nucleotides outside the gene matches: 6. CDR3 DNA: TGTGCCAGCCACAGGGGGGAAGGCACTGAAGCTTTCTTT. Amino acid sequence: CASHRGEGTEAFF.

This clonotype came up many times. V usage is TRBV28 and J usage is TRBJ1-2; TRBD1 is a possible D gene (6 bases). This CDR3 comprises 14 residues. Germline loops: CDR1 MDHEN, CDR2 SYDVKM. V lost 5 bases, J lost 8 bases, and 18 bases lay in between. The CDR3 region is CASSNLAGGLGYTF. The CDR3 region has the DNA TGTGCCAGCAGTAACCTCGCGGGGGGCTTAGGCTACACCTTC.

This chain links TRBV20-1 with TRBJ1-6; D may be TRBD1 (5 bases). The germline V gene encodes CDR1 DFQATT and CDR2 SNEGSKA (reference sequence). This CDR3 region has 12 residues. Trimming removed 3 bases at V and 10 bases at J, with 10 bases between. The CDR3 sequence: CSASRVGSPLHF. CDR3 DNA: TGCAGTGCTAGCAGGGTCGGGTCACCCCTCCACTTT.